The source of this TCR beta chain is a study of patients and donors after allogeneic stem cell transplantation. TCRdb processed the RT-PCR reads anew with MiXCR; each CDR3 protein has one entry. The table shows roughly 200,000 distinct CDR3 sequences, with roughly 38% occurring only once. The clonotype originates from a human donor who was either an allogeneic HSCT recipient or a stem cell or donor lymphocyte infusion donor (not recorded which). It is not recorded whose cells these are; they may come from a transplant donor. Input material: blood, either unsorted or a sorted T cell fraction (not recorded which).

The CDR3 sequence: CASTRTGGYQPQHF. The CDR3 DNA reads TGTGCCAGCACCAGGACAGGGGGCTATCAGCCCCAGCATTTT. The chain employs TRBV12-3 or TRBV12-4 and TRBJ1-5, with 11 bases fitting TRBD1. The length of the CDR3 is 14 residues. The V and J ends lost 7 bases and 5 bases, in that order; junction bases with no gene match: 4.